The next 27 T cell receptor beta chains were all read from a single sample in a study of blood T cell repertoires in COVID-19. The data were produced by immunoSEQ multiplex PCR, yet TCRdb's version contains in-frame clones alone and is incomplete. The table has some 160,000 clones, 80% to 85% seen once. The specimen was PBMCs or T cells enriched from blood (not recorded which). The receptors come from a woman in her forties or fifties who had recovered from COVID-19.

The CDR3 DNA sequence: TGTGCCAGCAGCCAAAGAAGCGGGGGAAGCTCCTACAATGAGCAGTTCTTC. It yields the protein CASSQRSGGSSYNEQFF. The V call is TRBV3-1 (or the pseudogene TRBV3-2), the J call TRBJ2-1; 8 nucleotides agree with TRBD2. Germline assignment: CDR1 LGHDT and CDR2 YNNKEL (reference sequence). J was trimmed by 0 bases and V by 2 bases; bases with no gene match: 6. The CDR3 runs 17 residues.

V gene TRBV4-3 combines with J gene TRBJ2-1; 11 positions match TRBD2. Trimming cost V 0 bases and J 6 bases; bases outside gene matches: 7. This CDR3 is built from 17 residues. Germline V lookup: CDR1 LGHNA, CDR2 YSLEER. This chain's CDR3 is CASSQDASGGLVNEQFF. DNA of the CDR3: TGCGCCAGCAGCCAAGATGCTAGCGGGGGGTTAGTCAATGAGCAGTTCTTC.

CDR3 residues: CASSLGTGDSPLHF. DNA for the CDR3: TGTGCCAGCAGCCTTGGGACGGGGGATTCACCCCTCCACTTT. V and J are TRBV3-1 (or the pseudogene TRBV3-2) and TRBJ1-6; perhaps TRBD1 as D (5 bases). V gave up 4 bases and J gave up 8 bases, with 12 bases separating them. Germline-derived CDR1 and CDR2 are LGHDT and YNNKEL (reference sequence). CDR3 length equals 14 residues.

The chain couples TRBV25-1 to TRBJ1-6; a weak D match, TRBD1 (6 bases). V was cut by 5 bases and J by 10 bases, with 24 bases left in between. Germline V CDR1 and CDR2: MGHDK, SYGVNS. The CDR3 extends over 17 amino acids. The CDR3 loop reads CASSSAGAPLSGSPLHF. In DNA form, the CDR3 reads TGTGCCAGCAGTTCCGCGGGGGCACCCCTATCTGGATCACCCCTCCACTTT.

This chain joins TRBV3-1 (or the pseudogene TRBV3-2) and TRBJ2-1, with D unresolved. The CDR3 contains 15 residues. The germline CDR1 and CDR2 sequences are LGHDT and YNNKEL (reference sequence). V lost 0 bases and J lost 0, with 6 bases in between. The CDR3 sequence: CASSQDSLSYNEQFF. The DNA of the CDR3 is TGTGCCAGCAGCCAAGATTCTCTCTCCTACAATGAGCAGTTCTTC.

V usage is TRBV5-5 and J usage is TRBJ1-1, with D hard to call. Trimming cost V 1 base and J 1 base, with 5 bases left between them. The CDR3 is made up of 13 amino acids. Germline V lookup: CDR1 SGHKS, CDR2 YYEKEE (reference sequence). The CDR3 DNA sequence: TGTGCCAGCAGCTTGTACTGGAACACTGAAGCTTTCTTT. Its protein is CASSLYWNTEAFF. Full variable domain (remainder filled in from reference TRBV5-5 and TRBJ1-1): DAGVTQSPTHLIKTRGQQVTLRCSPISGHKSVSWYQQVLGQGPQFIFQYYEKEERGRGNFPDRFSARQFPNYSSELNVNALLLGDSALYLCASSLYWNTEAFFGQGTRLTVV.

The J gene is TRBJ1-2, the V gene TRBV4-2; 10 nucleotides match TRBD1. V shed 5 bases, J shed 4 bases, and the junction held 13 bases outside the gene matches. The CDR3 runs to 17 residues. Germline V gene sequence: CDR1 LGHNA, CDR2 YNFKEQ. CDR3 nucleotide sequence: TGTGCCAGCAGCAGTCCGGGACAGGGGTTCCCCGCCTATGGCTACACCTTC. This sequence encodes CASSSPGQGFPAYGYTF.

The chain is built from TRBV12-3 or TRBV12-4 and TRBJ2-7, with 9 bases aligning to TRBD1. CDR3 length equals 13 residues. The V segment lost 6 bases and the J segment 5 bases; nucleotides outside the gene matches: 5. As DNA, the CDR3 is TGTGCCAGCAGCAGGACAGGGGCGGACGAGCAGTACTTC. Its protein product is CASSRTGADEQYF.

V is TRBV10-3 and J is TRBJ2-5, with 9 nucleotides matching TRBD1. The trim removed 4 bases at V and 5 bases at J, leaving 8 bases unmatched. Germline values: CDR1 ENHRY, CDR2 SYGVKD. The CDR3 consists of 15 residues. In DNA form, the CDR3 reads TGTGCCATCAGTGTACGCCTCGGGACAGGGGAGACCCAGTACTTC. Translation gives CAISVRLGTGETQYF.

The chain uses TRBV9 and TRBJ1-3, with unresolved D. The V end was cut by 2 bases, the J end by 3 bases, with 9 bases between. The CDR3 totals 14 residues. Per the germline V gene, CDR1 is SGDLS and CDR2 is YYNGEE. CDR3 in DNA: TGTGCCAGCAGCGTGGAGGGCAATGGAAACACCATATATTTT. This encodes CASSVEGNGNTIYF.

The chain uses TRBV3-1 (or the pseudogene TRBV3-2) and TRBJ1-1, with 8 bases matching TRBD1. The ends lost 7 bases at V and 1 base at J; junction bases unmatched: 5. The V gene's germline CDR1 is LGHDT and CDR2 YNNKEL (reference sequence). The CDR3 is 14 amino acids. The CDR3 DNA reads TGTGCCAGCACCCTCGGGACAGGGAACACTGAAGCTTTCTTT. Encoded protein: CASTLGTGNTEAFF.

V gene TRBV2 combines with J gene TRBJ1-2; the D gene is possibly TRBD1 (5 bases). The CDR3 is made up of 12 amino acids. The V gene lost 4 bases and the J gene lost 8 bases, with 11 bases spanning the gap. Germline values: CDR1 SNHLY, CDR2 FYNNEI. The chain's CDR3 is CASSVGAGGYTF. CDR3 DNA sequence: TGTGCCAGCAGTGTCGGAGCAGGGGGCTACACCTTC.

The chain uses TRBV28 and TRBJ1-1; maybe TRBD1 (5 bases). The CDR3 runs to 14 residues. Trimming stripped 4 bases from V and 6 bases from J, with 15 bases between. CDR1 MDHEN and CDR2 SYDVKM come from the germline V gene. The CDR3 DNA is TGTGCCAGCAGTTATCTGACAGCCCCACCTGAAGCTTTCTTT. This gives the protein CASSYLTAPPEAFF.

This clone was detected a few times. V usage is TRBV5-6 and J usage is TRBJ2-1; 7 bases map to TRBD2. This CDR3 spans 14 amino acids. Germline V lookup: CDR1 SGHDT, CDR2 YYEEEE. J gave up 6 bases and V 2 bases, and 5 bases lay outside the gene matches. CDR3 nucleotides: TGTGCCAGCAGCTTTCCCCCGGGGGGCAATGAGCAGTTCTTC. Its translation is CASSFPPGGNEQFF.

The gene calls are TRBV28 and TRBJ1-2; 9 bases line up with TRBD1. The ends lost 8 bases at V and 5 bases at J; junction bases unmatched: 3. The CDR3 loop spans 12 amino acids. The germline gives CDR1 MDHEN, CDR2 SYDVKM. The CDR3 DNA follows: TGTGCCAGCCGACAGGGGGATTATGGCTACACCTTC. Its protein product is CASRQGDYGYTF.

This clone was seen a single time. This sequence joins TRBV24-1 and TRBJ2-2; a possible D gene is TRBD1 (6 bases). The CDR3 runs to 12 residues. V lost 4 bases and J lost 8, with 7 bases in between. Germline V gene lookup returns CDR1 KGHDR and CDR2 SFDVKD. The DNA of the CDR3 is TGTGCCACCAGTGAAGGGACAGGGGAGCTGTTTTTT. It encodes CATSEGTGELFF.

The V call is TRBV29-1, the J call TRBJ1-5; a weak D match, TRBD1 (5 bases). V was trimmed by 3 bases and J by 11 bases, leaving 14 bases between them. The germline V gene encodes CDR1 SQVTM and CDR2 ANQGSEA. This CDR3 is built from 12 residues. In nucleotides, the CDR3 is TGCAGCGTTGACGGTCCGGGGGTGTCCCAGCATTTT. Translation gives CSVDGPGVSQHF.

This chain joins TRBV28 and TRBJ1-5; perhaps TRBD1 as D (6 bases). Trimming pared 1 base from V and 2 bases from J, leaving 9 bases between. This CDR3 region has 15 residues. Germline lookup yields CDR1 MDHEN and CDR2 SYDVKM. This CDR3 reads CASSLSYRGNQPQHF. DNA of the CDR3: TGTGCCAGCAGTTTATCCTACAGGGGCAATCAGCCCCAGCATTTT. Based on the CDR3 plus reference TRBV28 and TRBJ1-5, the full variable domain is DVKVTQSSRYLVKRTGEKVFLECVQDMDHENMFWYRQDPGLGLRLIYFSYDVKMKEKGDIPEGYSVSREKKERFSLILESASTNQTSMYLCASSLSYRGNQPQHFGDGTRLSIL.

This clone came up a few times. The chain carries TRBV4-3 and TRBJ1-5; D remains unclear. CDR3 length: 15 amino acids. V gave up 0 bases and J gave up 9 bases, with 15 bases separating them. The V gene's germline CDR1 is LGHNA and CDR2 YSLEER. CDR3 amino acids: CASSQDIGTRLPQHF. The CDR3 DNA sequence: TGCGCCAGCAGCCAAGATATCGGCACGCGGCTGCCCCAGCATTTT.

The chain employs TRBV28 and TRBJ1-5; perhaps TRBD1 as D (6 bases). CDR3 size: 17 residues. CDR1 MDHEN and CDR2 SYDVKM come from the germline V gene. The V end lost 6 bases, the J end lost 2 bases, and 20 bases lay between the germline ends. The CDR3 region is CASSSRGGFGGNQPQHF. The CDR3, as DNA: TGTGCCAGCAGCTCTCGAGGGGGATTCGGGGGCAATCAGCCCCAGCATTTT.

The V call is TRBV19, the J call TRBJ1-3; D possibly corresponds to TRBD1 (5 bases). The germline V gene encodes CDR1 LNHDA and CDR2 SQIVND (reference sequence). The CDR3 runs 15 residues. Trimming stripped 3 bases from V and 2 bases from J, with 11 bases between. The CDR3 reads CASSMGIQAGNTIYF. The CDR3 nucleotides read TGTGCCAGTAGTATGGGAATACAGGCTGGAAACACCATATATTTT. Variable domain in full (rest from reference TRBV19 and TRBJ1-3): DGGITQSPKYLFRKEGQNVTLSCEQNLNHDAMYWYRQDPGQGLRLIYYSQIVNDFQKGDIAEGYSVSREKKESFPLTVTSAQKNPTAFYLCASSMGIQAGNTIYFGEGSWLTVV.

V and J are TRBV2 and TRBJ1-1; D gene unclear. Germline V gene sequence: CDR1 SNHLY, CDR2 FYNNEI. V lost 8 bases, J lost 3 bases, and 16 bases lay in between. CDR3 size: 14 residues. The CDR3 DNA sequence: TGTGCCAGCCGAGGCTCGACGGAATACACTGAAGCTTTCTTT. This codes for CASRGSTEYTEAFF. The full variable domain, its missing parts supplied by reference TRBV2 and TRBJ1-1, is EPEVTQTPSHQVTQMGQEVILRCVPISNHLYFYWYRQILGQKVEFLVSFYNNEISEKSEIFDDQFSVERPDGSNFTLKIRSTKLEDSAMYFCASRGSTEYTEAFFGQGTRLTVV.

The chain employs TRBV28 and TRBJ1-1; D is unresolved. The V end lost 5 bases, the J end lost 0 bases, and 10 bases lay between the germline ends. The length of the CDR3 is 14 residues. CDR1 is MDHEN, CDR2 SYDVKM, per germline. The CDR3 DNA follows: TGTGCCAGCAGTCGGGGTCTCCTGAACACTGAAGCTTTCTTT. Amino acids: CASSRGLLNTEAFF.

This clone has just a few counts. The chain uses TRBV7-2 and TRBJ2-7, with D possibly TRBD2 on 6 matching bases. CDR3 length: 15 residues. Germline V gives CDR1 SGHTA, CDR2 FQGNSA. Trimming stripped 2 bases from V and 1 base from J, with 12 bases between. This CDR3 is CASSLYTGLSYEQYF. Here the CDR3 DNA reads TGTGCCAGCAGCTTATACACAGGACTATCCTACGAGCAGTACTTC.

This sequence joins TRBV19 and TRBJ2-3; no firm D call. The CDR3 consists of 17 residues. Trimming pared 2 bases from V and 2 bases from J, leaving 17 bases between. CDR1 LNHDA and CDR2 SQIVND come from the germline V gene (reference sequence). CDR3 residues: CASSITITTYHTDTQYF. The CDR3 bases are TGTGCCAGTAGTATAACTATCACCACGTACCACACAGATACGCAGTATTTT.

The gene calls are TRBV5-4 and TRBJ1-1; 8 bases fit TRBD1. This CDR3 region has 18 residues. Germline-derived CDR1 and CDR2 are SGHNT and YYREEE (reference sequence). V shed 4 bases, J shed 4 bases, and the junction held 18 bases outside the gene matches. For the CDR3, the DNA is TGTGCCAGCAGCCCGGGGAGACAGGGGAGCGGTTTGGGCACTGAAGCTTTCTTT. Its protein is CASSPGRQGSGLGTEAFF.

This CDR3 is CSVELPPGTGISYEQYF. The CDR3 bases are TGCAGCGTTGAACTTCCCCCCGGGACAGGGATTTCCTACGAGCAGTACTTC. The V gene is TRBV29-1, the J gene TRBJ2-7; TRBD1 matches 9 bases. The CDR3 contains 17 residues. CDR1 is SQVTM, CDR2 ANQGSEA, per germline. Losses at the gene ends were 2 bases for V and 1 base for J; bases not matched to a gene: 12.